This is a list of T cell receptor beta chains from one sample in a study of T cell responses to AZD1222 COVID-19 vaccine. TCRdb keeps only in-frame clones here, not all; method: immunoSEQ multiplex PCR. The repertoire holds about 190,000 clones, roughly 88% seen once, with roughly 0.98% in the top ten. Sequencing used peripheral blood, obtained on day 0 of AZD1222 vaccination. The receptors derive from an adult in good health. Both conserved end residues are part of each CDR3. Fields, in order: CDR3 length, V gene, CDR3 protein.

CDR3 length: 13
V gene: TRBV28
CDR3 protein: CASSMMEGEKLFF

CDR3 length: 15
V gene: TRBV9
CDR3 protein: CASSVLRTVNYGYTF

CDR3 length: 13
V gene: TRBV5-1
CDR3 protein: CASSLAGTVEAFF

CDR3 length: 17
V gene: TRBV7-2
CDR3 protein: CASSLGSANLYQETQYF

CDR3 length: 12
V gene: TRBV5-5
CDR3 protein: CASSLGTYEQYF

CDR3 length: 14
V gene: TRBV4-2
CDR3 protein: CASSQDPDSYEQYF

CDR3 length: 15
V gene: TRBV6-2/TRBV6-3
CDR3 protein: CASSYEQGRGQPQHF

CDR3 length: 15
V gene: TRBV7-8
CDR3 protein: CASSLVAGGGYEQYF

CDR3 length: 16
V gene: TRBV7-9
CDR3 protein: CASSLSLAGSYNEQFF

CDR3 length: 18
V gene: TRBV18
CDR3 protein: CASSPSEADRELIPPQHF

CDR3 length: 14
V gene: TRBV6-5
CDR3 protein: CASTATGGADGYTF

CDR3 length: 15
V gene: TRBV29-1
CDR3 protein: CSVEAREGLYNEQFF

CDR3 length: 13
V gene: TRBV5-6
CDR3 protein: CASSSDRDYGYTF

CDR3 length: 13
V gene: TRBV5-5
CDR3 protein: CASSLATSYEQYF

CDR3 length: 15
V gene: TRBV8-2
CDR3 protein: CGSTIPSGHTGELFF

CDR3 length: 15
V gene: TRBV6-1
CDR3 protein: CASSELPRVSSPLHF

CDR3 length: 13
V gene: TRBV24-1
CDR3 protein: CATRGQGPTEAFF

CDR3 length: 16
V gene: TRBV11-2
CDR3 protein: CASSPRSGTTSYGYTF

CDR3 length: 14
V gene: TRBV24-1
CDR3 protein: CATSDPRTNYGYTF

CDR3 length: 12
V gene: TRBV10-3
CDR3 protein: CAINQDSGELFF

CDR3 length: 16
V gene: TRBV28
CDR3 protein: CASSYLKGEVRDEQYF

CDR3 length: 15
V gene: TRBV29-1
CDR3 protein: CSVDNEGAGTGELFF

CDR3 length: 11
V gene: TRBV25-1
CDR3 protein: CASSALYEQYF

CDR3 length: 18
V gene: TRBV21-1
CDR3 protein: CASSKGRPLIYSNQPQHF

CDR3 length: 15
V gene: TRBV19
CDR3 protein: CASSIGLTSGNTIYF

CDR3 length: 12
V gene: TRBV10-1
CDR3 protein: CAHPHLYDGYTF

CDR3 length: 19
V gene: TRBV5-4
CDR3 protein: CASSLAKTGVGTNTGELFF

CDR3 length: 20
V gene: TRBV5-1
CDR3 protein: CASSLPSAPRDREDTDTQYF

CDR3 length: 16
V gene: TRBV7-2
CDR3 protein: CASSLEPAREGDTQYF

CDR3 length: 19
V gene: TRBV6-4
CDR3 protein: CASREPGSLSRCLHQPQHF

CDR3 length: 18
V gene: TRBV6-4
CDR3 protein: CASSDSGGGTGAYNEQFF

CDR3 length: 16
V gene: TRBV9
CDR3 protein: CASSAGLAGPWDEQYF

CDR3 length: 16
V gene: TRBV19
CDR3 protein: CASRKTGTGLTGELFF

CDR3 length: 15
V gene: TRBV9
CDR3 protein: CASSVDGGAAGELFF

CDR3 length: 15
V gene: TRBV5-1
CDR3 protein: CASSWEGTVGYEQYF